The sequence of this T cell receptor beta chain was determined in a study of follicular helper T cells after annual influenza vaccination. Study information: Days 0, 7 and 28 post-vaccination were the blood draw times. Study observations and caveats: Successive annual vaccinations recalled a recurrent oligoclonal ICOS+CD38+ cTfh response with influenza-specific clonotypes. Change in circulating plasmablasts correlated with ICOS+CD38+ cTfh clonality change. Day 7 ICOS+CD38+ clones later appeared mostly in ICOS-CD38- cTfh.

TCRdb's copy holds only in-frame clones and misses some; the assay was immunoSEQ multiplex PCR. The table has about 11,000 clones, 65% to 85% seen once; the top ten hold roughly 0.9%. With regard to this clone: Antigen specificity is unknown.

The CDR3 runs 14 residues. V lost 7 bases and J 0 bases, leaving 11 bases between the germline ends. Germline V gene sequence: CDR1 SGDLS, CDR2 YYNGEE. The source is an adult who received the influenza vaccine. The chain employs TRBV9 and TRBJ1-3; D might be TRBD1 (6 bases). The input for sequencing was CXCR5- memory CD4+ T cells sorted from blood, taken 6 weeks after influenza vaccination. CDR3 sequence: CASDPDSSGNTIYF. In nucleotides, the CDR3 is TGTGCCAGCGACCCGGACAGCTCTGGAAACACCATATATTTT. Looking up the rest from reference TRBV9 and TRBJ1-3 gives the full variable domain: DSGVTQTPKHLITATGQRVTLRCSPRSGDLSVYWYQQSLDQGLQFLIQYYNGEERAKGNILERFSAQQFPDLHSELNLSSLELGDSALYFCASDPDSSGNTIYFGEGSWLTVV.